This entry is about one T cell receptor (beta chain). Its cognate antigen has yet to be identified. No much larger clone is present one base from it, and per-base qualities are unavailable. The data were obtained in a study of Siglec-9 on CD8 T cells in melanoma (dated by TCRdb to 2018 to 2020). The study in broad terms: The study examined the expression of Siglec-9 on CD8+ T cells and how Siglec-9 regulates T cells within the melanoma tumor microenvironment.

The investigation overall reported the following: According to the reported findings, Siglec-9 marked and regulated a subset of effector memory CD8+ T cells that seemed to build up inside melanoma tumors.

CDR1 and CDR2 were assigned from the germline V gene as SGHAT and FQNNGV. The CDR3 numbers 16 residues from cysteine through phenylalanine. Only the CDR3 region is kept as DNA, spanning 48 bases read in frame from base 1. V has 5 bases trimmed and J has 7 bases trimmed; junction bases matching no gene number 15. Libraries were built with the immunoSEQ multiplex PCR assay. The table comes from immuneACCESS by way of TCRdb, which keeps in-frame sequences with V and J called. Part of the clones is missing from these tables; in studies checked, under half for an unresolved V gene and the rest for unknown reasons. The table for this sample lists roughly 35,000 clones; about 86% of them were counted only once. The top ten hold approximately 2% of the sample.

This receptor was identified in a human donor in good health. The material sequenced was Siglec-9- CD8+ T cells sorted from blood. Per the publication, the cell subset or site label means: CD8 T cells lacking Siglec-9. The chain links TRBV11-2 with TRBJ2-5, with 8 central nucleotides matching TRBD1. DNA sequence: TGTGCCAGCAGCCGAAATAAACAGGGGGATCGGGGGACCCAGTACTTC. The encoded protein is CASSRNKQGDRGTQYF.